Below, one TCR beta chain is given with its context. Produced via immunoSEQ multiplex PCR; TCRdb's table is partial and in-frame only. The repertoire holds about 61,000 clones, with 80% to 95% as singletons. This specimen comes from a study of OX40 agonist ivuxolimab in advanced cancers. Looking at the study overall: Every patient in dose escalation had hepatocellular carcinoma, melanoma, renal cell or head and neck cancer.

The length of the CDR3 is 12 residues. V was pared by 3 bases and J by 4 bases, with 9 bases between. Germline V gene lookup returns CDR1 GTSNPN and CDR2 SVGIG (reference sequence). This clonotype was obtained from an adult with an advanced solid tumor such as melanoma, head and neck, liver or kidney cancer. Sequencing used CD4+ or CD8+ T cells sorted from blood, obtained in a trial of the OX40 agonist ivuxolimab. The rearrangement uses TRBV30 and TRBJ1-2; unclear D gene. The CDR3 protein is CAWRGPGYGYTF. In DNA form, the CDR3 reads TGTGCCTGGAGAGGCCCAGGCTATGGCTACACCTTC.